This T cell receptor (beta chain) was sequenced during a study of PD-L1 blockade in urothelial cancer. Study-level background: Atezolizumab was started by patients at some point between 2012 and 2014 at 1,200 mg intravenously every 3 weeks. A median roughly 150,000 T cells were found in blood samples.

Every PCR got spiked synthetic TCR analog templates. Method: immunoSEQ multiplex PCR; TCRdb's copy keeps in-frame clones and lacks some. The sample yields about 88,000 clones, 90% to 95% seen once. Germline CDR1 and CDR2: LNHNV and YYDKDF (reference sequence). V was pared by 2 bases and J by 4 bases, with 8 bases of the junction left unmatched. The CDR3 contains 15 residues. Enrolled patients showed locally advanced or metastatic urothelial carcinoma. The sequencing here drew on PBMCs, taken around atezolizumab (anti-PD-L1) treatment. V and J are TRBV15 and TRBJ2-7, with TRBD1 identical over 7 bases. This receptor was identified in a man in his sixties with urothelial cancer. The CDR3 bases are TGTGCCACCAGCAGAACTACAGGGGTGGTGTACGAGCAGTACTTC. Protein sequence: CATSRTTGVVYEQYF.